This T cell receptor beta chain was recorded in a study of T-cell memory formation after mild COVID-19 (dated by TCRdb to 2020 to 2022). At the level of the whole study: Most TCR sequence clusters were specific to one of the two donors. T-cell clones expanding and contracting after mild COVID-19 in two donors were tracked by longitudinal TCRalpha and TCRbeta repertoire sequencing. The cohort was made up of two young adult volunteers, one female and one male, who were previously healthy.

PBMCs were isolated by Ficoll-Paque density gradient centrifugation. General conclusions and limits of the study: From day 15 to 85, contracting clones showed balanced CD4/CD8 phenotypes, whereas a second wave of clones that expanded from day 15 to 37 leaned towards CD4+. Contracting CD4+ clones turned up mainly in the CM and EM memory subsets, whereas EMRA was where CD8+ clones were enriched. The study covered only a couple of mild cases, and larger cohorts including severe cases with pre-infection samples were considered necessary. Some responding clones were found in pre-infection memory, which suggests that pre-existing cross-reactive memory T cells took part in the SARS-CoV-2 response. SARS-CoV-2 specificity of the second-wave clones peaking on day 37 was not confirmed.

Data came from an Illumina NovaSeq 6000. cDNA libraries for TCRalpha and TCRbeta were prepared by 5'RACE using constant-segment primers, with sample barcodes and unique molecular identifiers added. RNA was extracted from every sample with Trizol reagent. Library amplification was performed in two PCR steps, and a second sample barcode and Illumina TruSeq adapters were introduced in the second step. Sequencing of the libraries was done on an Illumina NovaSeq, producing 2 x 150 bp paired-end reads. The authors processed their data as follows. With migec v1.2.7, reads were demultiplexed and then collapsed into UMI-guided consensus sequences. With mixcr v2.1.11, UMI consensuses were aligned to TRA and TRB V and J templates and assembled into clonotypes. Clonotypes were classified as expanded or contracted when called significant by both edgeR and NoisET, with noise models trained on biological replicates. For edgeR calls, a false discovery rate-adjusted p below 0.01 and a log2 fold-change threshold of 1 were applied. As an exploratory analysis of dynamics, max-normalized trajectories of the 1000 most abundant clonotypes were examined by PCA with hierarchical clustering. Separately sequenced CD4+ and CD8+ repertoires were used to assign a CD4 or CD8 phenotype to each responding clone. TCRdb ran its own pipeline on the public reads, namely fastp trimming at Q25 and MiXCR clone calling, and kept in-frame beta chains. A single entry per CDR3 protein holds the most common genes and DNA from its merged rows. TCRdb, not the authors, supplied the V and J calls. The sample contains almost 550,000 distinct CDR3 sequences, roughly 20% of them found a single time. Jointly, the top ten make up roughly an eighth of the sample.

CDR1 and CDR2 are drawn from the germline V gene: SNHLY, FYNNEI. Trimming removed 8 bases from V and 4 bases from J; the gene matches leave 13 bases unexplained. The CDR3 measures 15 amino acids from cysteine to phenylalanine. The DNA shown is the 45-base CDR3, in frame from base 1. Of note for this clonotype: Its antigen has not been determined. No much larger clonotype is one base removed from it; base qualities were not supplied.

The chain couples TRBV2 to TRBJ1-2; TRBD1 fits 7 bases in the junction. The sample consisted of PBMCs or a T cell subset sorted from them (not recorded which). The sequence derives from an adult woman who had mild COVID-19 (a few samples of this study predate the infection). The sample titles of this study are shuffled in the database, so cell type and time point are left out; the donor was told from shared clones. The DNA sequence is TGTGCCAGCCACGAAGGGGGCAGGGATGGCTATGGCTACACCTTC. This translates into CASHEGGRDGYGYTF.